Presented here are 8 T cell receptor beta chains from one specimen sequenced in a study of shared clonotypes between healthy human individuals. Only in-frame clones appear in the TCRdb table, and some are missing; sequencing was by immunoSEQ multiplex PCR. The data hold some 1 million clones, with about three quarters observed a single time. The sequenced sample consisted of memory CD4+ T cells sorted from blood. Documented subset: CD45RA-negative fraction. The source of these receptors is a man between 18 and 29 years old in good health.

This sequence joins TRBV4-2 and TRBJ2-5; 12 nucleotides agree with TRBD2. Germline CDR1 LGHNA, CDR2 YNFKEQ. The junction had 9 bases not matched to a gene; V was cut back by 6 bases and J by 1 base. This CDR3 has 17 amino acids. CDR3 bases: TGTGCCAGCAGTACCGGGACTAGCGGGCTAGTCCAAGAGACCCAGTACTTC. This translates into CASSTGTSGLVQETQYF.

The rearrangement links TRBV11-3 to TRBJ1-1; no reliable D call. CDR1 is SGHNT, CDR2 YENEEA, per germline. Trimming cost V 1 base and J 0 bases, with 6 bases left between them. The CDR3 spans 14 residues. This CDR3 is CASSLGNMNTEAFF. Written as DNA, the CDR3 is TGTGCCAGCAGCTTAGGGAACATGAACACTGAAGCTTTCTTT.

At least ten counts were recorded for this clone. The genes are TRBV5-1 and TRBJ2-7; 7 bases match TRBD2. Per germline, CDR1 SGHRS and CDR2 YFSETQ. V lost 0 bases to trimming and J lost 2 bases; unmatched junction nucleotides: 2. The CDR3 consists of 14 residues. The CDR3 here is CASSLGAGPYEQYF. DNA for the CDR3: TGCGCCAGCAGCTTGGGAGCGGGACCCTACGAGCAGTACTTC.

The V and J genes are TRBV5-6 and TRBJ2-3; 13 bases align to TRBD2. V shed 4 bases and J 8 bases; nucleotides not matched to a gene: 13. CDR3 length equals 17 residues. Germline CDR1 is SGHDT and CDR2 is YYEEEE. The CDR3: CASSAPLAGGRIGTQYF. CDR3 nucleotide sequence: TGTGCCAGCAGCGCACCACTAGCGGGAGGGCGTATTGGTACGCAGTATTTT. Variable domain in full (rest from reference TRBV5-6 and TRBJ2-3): DAGVTQSPTHLIKTRGQQVTLRCSPKSGHDTVSWYQQALGQGPQFIFQYYEEEERQRGNFPDRFSGHQFPNYSSELNVNALLLGDSALYLCASSAPLAGGRIGTQYFGPGTRLTVL.

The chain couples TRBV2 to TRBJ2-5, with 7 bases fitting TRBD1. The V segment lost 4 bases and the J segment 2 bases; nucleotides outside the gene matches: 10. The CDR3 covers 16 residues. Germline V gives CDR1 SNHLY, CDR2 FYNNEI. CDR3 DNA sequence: TGTGCCAGCAGTGTGGACGGCAGGGGGTATCAAGAGACCCAGTACTTC. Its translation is CASSVDGRGYQETQYF.

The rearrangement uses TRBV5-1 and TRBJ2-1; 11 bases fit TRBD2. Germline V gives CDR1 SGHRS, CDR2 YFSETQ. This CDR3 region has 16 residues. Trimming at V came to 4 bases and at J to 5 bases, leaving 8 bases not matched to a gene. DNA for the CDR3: TGCGCCAGCAGCCCCTACATAGCGGGGGGGCACAATGAGCAGTTCTTC. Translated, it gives CASSPYIAGGHNEQFF.

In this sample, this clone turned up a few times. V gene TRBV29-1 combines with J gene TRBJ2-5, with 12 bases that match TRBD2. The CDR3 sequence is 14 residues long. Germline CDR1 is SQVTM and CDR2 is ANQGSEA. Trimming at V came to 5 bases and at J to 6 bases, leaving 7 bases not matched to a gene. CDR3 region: CSVLLAGGPQTQYF. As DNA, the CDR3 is TGCAGCGTTTTACTAGCGGGGGGCCCACAGACCCAGTACTTC.

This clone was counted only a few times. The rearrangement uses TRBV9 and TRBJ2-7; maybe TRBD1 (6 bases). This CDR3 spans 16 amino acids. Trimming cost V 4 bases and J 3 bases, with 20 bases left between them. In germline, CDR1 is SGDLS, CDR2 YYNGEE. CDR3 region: CASSTRTAHNFYEQYF. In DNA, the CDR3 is TGTGCCAGCAGCACGAGGACAGCCCACAATTTCTACGAGCAGTACTTC.